This T cell receptor (beta chain) originates from a study of CD8 T cell repertoires and HIV-1 epitope variants. Profiling relied on immunoSEQ multiplex PCR, and the TCRdb table lists in-frame clones only, not all of them. There are over 90,000 clones in the sample; roughly 77% occur only once, and 20% to 30% lies in the top ten. The CDR3 length is 13 residues. Trimming cost V 8 bases and J 5 bases, with 16 bases left between them. Germline V gives CDR1 MDHEN, CDR2 SYDVKM. This chain uses TRBV28 with TRBJ2-7; TRBD1 might be the D (5 bases). The sequenced sample was uncultured baseline CD8+ T cells from peripheral blood mononuclear cells (PBMCs). The TCR sequence derives from a male donor with HIV. The CDR3 region has the DNA TGTGCCAGCCGCTCAGGGCCGCGCAACGAGCAGTACTTC. It codes for CASRSGPRNEQYF.